This paragraph covers one TCR beta chain sequence. Its binding antigen is unknown. Base qualities were left out, and no much larger clone turns up one base away. TCR libraries were generated with the immunoSEQ multiplex PCR assay, using TCR-beta and/or TCR-alpha/delta assays for each sample. The amplified TCR libraries were sequenced using the Illumina high-throughput platform. Processing in the source paper ran as follows. Clustering and dimensionality reduction were performed using pairwise TCRdist distances among GMM-specific receptors from ex vivo sorted or in vitro expanded T cells. The score assigned to each clinical repertoire was mean NN-distance, meaning the average TCRdist to the nearest 10% of tetramer-positive reference sequences. To compute GEM TCR motif frequency, the fraction of unique TCRs matching known GEM sequences by V/J usage and CDR3 length was calculated. Active tuberculosis was classified by linear discriminant analysis with leave-one-out cross-validation, implemented in scikit-learn. TCRdb re-hosts the immuneACCESS table, in-frame sequences only. Its copies lack some clones; in the studies checked, an unresolved V gene accounts for under half of them, and the cause for the rest is not known. Clone size and V and J calls were adopted from that table, with D and trimming inferred from the DNA. This sample comprises 20,000 to 25,000 clones, under 85% of them detected only once. The top ten hold more than 12% of the sample.

This record comes from a study of T cells in tuberculosis (dated by TCRdb to between 2018 and 2020). Broadly, across the study: In the study, CD1B tetramers and high-throughput TCR immunosequencing were combined to characterize T cells specific for the mycobacterial lipid antigen glucose monomycolate (GMM). A South African clinical cohort compared IGRA-negative adolescents, IGRA-positive adolescents with latent tuberculosis and adults with active tuberculosis, 9 to 11 per group. PBMC from active tuberculosis patients were archived either before standard anti-tuberculosis treatment began or within 7 days of the start of that treatment.

The time point label of this sample denotes: new active TB diagnosis, blood taken before or within 7 days of starting treatment. The patients with active tuberculosis were newly diagnosed, HIV-seronegative South African adults aged 18 years or older. Confirmation of active tuberculosis was obtained by positive sputum smear microscopy and/or positive M. tuberculosis culture. Immunosequencing was performed on unsorted cryopreserved PBMC and covered 75,000 to 100,000 T cells per clinical donor on average. Study-level results and caveats: The smaller NN-distances were partly driven by shorter CDR3-alpha lengths in active tuberculosis patients, and the difference for TCR-beta did not reach statistical significance. Which clinical samples got chosen depended on the availability of cryopreserved specimens, and the active tuberculosis cases were adults, whereas the controls were adolescents. With the diverse GMM-specific repertoire as input, a classifier achieved more than 85% accuracy (AUROC 0.75 to 0.9), whereas GEM motif frequencies as input gave around 70% accuracy. Smaller mean NN-distances to GMM-specific TCRs were observed in active tuberculosis TCR-alpha repertoires than in IGRA-negative controls, suggesting clonal expansion of GMM-specific TCRs.

The germline V gene encodes CDR1 SGHAT and CDR2 FQNNGV. Spanning cysteine to phenylalanine, the CDR3 consists of 15 amino acids. Only the CDR3 DNA stays, 45 bases, in frame from base 1. The junction shows trimming of 5 bases on V and 5 bases on J, and the gene matches do not reach 8 bases of it. The sequence was obtained from an adult with tuberculosis. The specimen was PBMCs, collected at tuberculosis diagnosis. The V gene is TRBV11-2 and the J gene is TRBJ1-4; a stretch of 7 junction bases matches TRBD1. Here is the DNA: TGTGCCAGCAGCCCCGGACAGGTGGGAAATGAAAAACTGTTTTTT. This sequence encodes CASSPGQVGNEKLFF. Full variable domain (CDR3 extended with the reference TRBV11-2 and TRBJ1-4 proteins): EAGVAQSPRYKIIEKRQSVAFWCNPISGHATLYWYQQILGQGPKLLIQFQNNGVVDDSQLPKDRFSAERLKGVDSTLKIQPAKLEDSAVYLCASSPGQVGNEKLFFGSGTQLSVL.